Sequencing of this T cell receptor beta chain was carried out in a study of early T cells in non-severe SARS-CoV-2 infection. About the research overall: The chains were unpaired, and the sequenced material was bulk RNA from unsorted whole blood.

The study's findings and limits: The VDJdb matching leaned toward anti-spike CD8 responses and overlooked private and CD4 specificities.

The CDR3 is 13 amino acids. Germline V gene data show CDR1 as SGHVS and CDR2 as FQNEAQ. Trimming removed 2 bases at V and 6 bases at J, with 10 bases between. The library protocol tagged individual cDNA molecules with unique molecular identifiers. In TCRdb, the 5' RACE reads were re-called with MiXCR into one record per CDR3 protein. The sample lists 80,000 to 100,000 distinct CDR3 sequences, about 11% occurring once. This clonotype came up many times. Its antigen is not known. The chain carries TRBV7-8 and TRBJ1-1; D gene ambiguous. This specimen was whole blood, taken at baseline. This receptor was taken from an adult who was a healthcare worker with PCR-confirmed SARS-CoV-2 infection or an uninfected control (not recorded which). The CDR3 nucleotides are TGTGCCAGCAGCTTAACCCCCCTCTCTGAAGCTTTCTTT. It encodes CASSLTPLSEAFF.